Given below is one TCR beta chain in context. V was clipped by 6 bases and J by 2 bases, with 16 bases between them. Germline V gene lookup returns CDR1 SGHVS and CDR2 FQNEAQ. CDR3 size: 15 residues. The data were obtained in a study of blood T cell repertoires in COVID-19. Overall study context: Some COVID-19 samples were acute and others convalescent; all came from the United States, Italy and Spain. The analysed material was cDNA or gDNA that came from T cells, B-cell-depleted T cells, or PBMCs.

In the original processing: Estimation of nucleated cell counts was performed using reference gene primer amplification. The method was immunoSEQ multiplex PCR; TCRdb's version includes in-frame clones alone and lacks a portion of them. D and trimming were read from the DNA, whereas the V and J calls and clone size are those reported in that table. The sample has some 87,000 clones, 78% seen once. This TCR was recovered from a human donor in a cohort sampled during active COVID-19. Sequenced input: peripheral blood. The chain has TRBV7-8 and TRBJ2-5, with a tentative D call TRBD1 (6 bases). CDR3 nucleotide sequence: TGTGCCAGCAGGTTTTCGACAGGCGAACAAGAGACCCAGTACTTC. It encodes CASRFSTGEQETQYF.